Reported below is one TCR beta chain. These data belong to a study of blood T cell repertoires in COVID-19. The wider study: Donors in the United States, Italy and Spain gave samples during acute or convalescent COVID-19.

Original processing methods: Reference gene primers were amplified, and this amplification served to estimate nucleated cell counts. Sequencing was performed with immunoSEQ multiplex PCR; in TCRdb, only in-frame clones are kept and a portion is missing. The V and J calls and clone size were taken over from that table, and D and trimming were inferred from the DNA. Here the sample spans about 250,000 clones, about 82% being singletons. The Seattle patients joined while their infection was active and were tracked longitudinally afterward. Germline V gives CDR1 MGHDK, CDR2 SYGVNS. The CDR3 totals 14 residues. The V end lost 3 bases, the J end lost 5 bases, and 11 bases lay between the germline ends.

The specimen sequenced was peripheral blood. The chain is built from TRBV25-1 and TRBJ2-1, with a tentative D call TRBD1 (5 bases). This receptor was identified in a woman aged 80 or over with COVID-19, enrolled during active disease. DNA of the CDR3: TGTGCCAGCAGTGACCCCGACAGCAACAATGAGCAGTTCTTC. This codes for CASSDPDSNNEQFF. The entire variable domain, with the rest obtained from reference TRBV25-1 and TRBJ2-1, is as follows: EADIYQTPRYLVIGTGKKITLECSQTMGHDKMYWYQQDPGMELHLIHYSYGVNSTEKGDLSSESTVSRIRTEHFPLTLESARPSHTSQYLCASSDPDSNNEQFFGPGTRLTVL.